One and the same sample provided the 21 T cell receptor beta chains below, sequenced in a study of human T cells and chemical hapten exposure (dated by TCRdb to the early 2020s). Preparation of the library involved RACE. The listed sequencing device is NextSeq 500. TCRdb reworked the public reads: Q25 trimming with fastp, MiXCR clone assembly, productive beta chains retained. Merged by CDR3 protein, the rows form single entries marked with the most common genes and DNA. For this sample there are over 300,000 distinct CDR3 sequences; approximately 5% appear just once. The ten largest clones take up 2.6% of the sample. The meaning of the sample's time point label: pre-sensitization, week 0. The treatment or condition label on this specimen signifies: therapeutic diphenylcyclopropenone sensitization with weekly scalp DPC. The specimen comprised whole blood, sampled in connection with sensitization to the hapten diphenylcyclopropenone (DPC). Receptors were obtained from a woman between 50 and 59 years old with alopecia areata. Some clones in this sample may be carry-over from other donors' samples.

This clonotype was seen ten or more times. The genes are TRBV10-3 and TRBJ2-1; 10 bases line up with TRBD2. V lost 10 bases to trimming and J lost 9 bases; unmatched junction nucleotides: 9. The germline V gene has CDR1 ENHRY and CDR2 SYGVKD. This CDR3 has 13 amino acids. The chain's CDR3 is CATAGLAMGEQFF. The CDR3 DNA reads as TGTGCCACCGCGGGACTAGCGATGGGTGAGCAGTTCTTC.

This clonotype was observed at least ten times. This CDR3 reads CASSLGQGSNQPQHF. CDR3 nucleotide sequence: TGTGCCAGCAGCTTAGGTCAGGGGAGCAATCAGCCCCAGCATTTT. The chain employs TRBV7-2 and TRBJ1-5; TRBD1 might be the D (6 bases). The CDR3 extends over 15 amino acids. Trimming removed 1 base from V and 1 base from J, with 8 bases in between. From germline, CDR1 is SGHTA and CDR2 FQGNSA.

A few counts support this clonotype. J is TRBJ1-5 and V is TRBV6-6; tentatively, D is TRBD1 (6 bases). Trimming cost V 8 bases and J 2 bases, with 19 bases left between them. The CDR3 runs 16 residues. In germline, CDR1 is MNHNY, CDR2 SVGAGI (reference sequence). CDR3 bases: TGTGCCAGCGCAAAGACACAGGGTTCCGGCAATCAGCCCCAGCATTTT. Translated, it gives CASAKTQGSGNQPQHF.

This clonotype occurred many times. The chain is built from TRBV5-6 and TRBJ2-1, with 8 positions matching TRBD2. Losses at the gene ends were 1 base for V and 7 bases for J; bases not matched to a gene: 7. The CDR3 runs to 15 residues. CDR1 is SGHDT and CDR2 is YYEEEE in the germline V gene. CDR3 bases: TGTGCCAGCAGCTTGCCAGCGGGAGTAGTGAATGAGCAGTTCTTC. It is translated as CASSLPAGVVNEQFF. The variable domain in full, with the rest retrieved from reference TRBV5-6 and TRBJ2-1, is DAGVTQSPTHLIKTRGQQVTLRCSPKSGHDTVSWYQQALGQGPQFIFQYYEEEERQRGNFPDRFSGHQFPNYSSELNVNALLLGDSALYLCASSLPAGVVNEQFFGPGTRLTVL.

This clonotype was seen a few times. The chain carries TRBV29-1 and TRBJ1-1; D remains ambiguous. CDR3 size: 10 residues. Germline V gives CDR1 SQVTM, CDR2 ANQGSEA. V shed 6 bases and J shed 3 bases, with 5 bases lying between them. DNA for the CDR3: TGCAGCGTCCGACACACTGAAGCTTTCTTT. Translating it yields CSVRHTEAFF. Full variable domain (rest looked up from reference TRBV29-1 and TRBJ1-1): SAVISQKPSRDICQRGTSLTIQCQVDSQVTMMFWYRQQPGQSLTLIATANQGSEATYESGFVIDKFPISRPNLTFSTLTVSNMSPEDSSIYLCSVRHTEAFFGQGTRLTVV.

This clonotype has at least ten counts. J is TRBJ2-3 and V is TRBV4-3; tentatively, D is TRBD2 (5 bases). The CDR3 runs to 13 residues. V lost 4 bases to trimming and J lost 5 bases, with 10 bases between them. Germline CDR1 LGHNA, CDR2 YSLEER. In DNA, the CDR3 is TGCGCCAGCAGCCGCGGGTCTGGAGATACGCAGTATTTT. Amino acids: CASSRGSGDTQYF.

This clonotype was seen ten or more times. The CDR3 here is CASSGGTARWPQHF. CDR3 in DNA: TGTGCCAGCAGCGGTGGAACGGCTCGTTGGCCCCAGCATTTT. The chain has TRBV7-9 and TRBJ1-5; D unresolved. From germline, CDR1 is SEHNR and CDR2 FQNEAQ (reference sequence). The CDR3 totals 14 residues. The V and J ends lost 5 bases and 9 bases respectively, with 17 bases between them. Filled out from reference TRBV7-9 and TRBJ1-5, the complete variable domain reads DTGVSQNPRHKITKRGQNVTFRCDPISEHNRLYWYRQTLGQGPEFLTYFQNEAQLEKSRLLSDRFSAERPKGSFSTLEIQRTEQGDSAMYLCASSGGTARWPQHFGDGTRLSIL.

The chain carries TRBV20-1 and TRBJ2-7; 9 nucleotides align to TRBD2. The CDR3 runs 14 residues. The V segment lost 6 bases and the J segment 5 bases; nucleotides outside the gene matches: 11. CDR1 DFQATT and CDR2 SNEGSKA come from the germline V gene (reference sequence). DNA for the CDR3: TGCAGTGCGAGAAGGGCTAGCGGGACCAACGAGCAGTACTTC. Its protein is CSARRASGTNEQYF.

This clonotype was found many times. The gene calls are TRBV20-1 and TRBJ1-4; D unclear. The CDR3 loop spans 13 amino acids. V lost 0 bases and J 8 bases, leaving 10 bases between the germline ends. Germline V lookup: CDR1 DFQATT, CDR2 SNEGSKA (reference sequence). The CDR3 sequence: CSARDSAREKLFF. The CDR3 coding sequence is TGCAGTGCTAGAGATTCGGCGAGGGAAAAACTGTTTTTT.

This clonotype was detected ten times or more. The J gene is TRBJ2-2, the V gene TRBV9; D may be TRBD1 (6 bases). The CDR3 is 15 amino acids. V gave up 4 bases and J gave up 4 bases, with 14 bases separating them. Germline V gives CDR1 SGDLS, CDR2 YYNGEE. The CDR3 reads CASSPLGAGTGELFF. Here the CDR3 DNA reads TGTGCCAGCAGCCCACTGGGGGCGGGCACCGGGGAGCTGTTTTTT.

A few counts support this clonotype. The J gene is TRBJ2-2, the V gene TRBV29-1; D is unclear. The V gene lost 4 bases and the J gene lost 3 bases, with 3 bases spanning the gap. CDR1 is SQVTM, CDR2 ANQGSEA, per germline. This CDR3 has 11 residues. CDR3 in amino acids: CSVGDTGELFF. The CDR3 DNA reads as TGCAGCGTTGGAGACACCGGGGAGCTGTTTTTT.

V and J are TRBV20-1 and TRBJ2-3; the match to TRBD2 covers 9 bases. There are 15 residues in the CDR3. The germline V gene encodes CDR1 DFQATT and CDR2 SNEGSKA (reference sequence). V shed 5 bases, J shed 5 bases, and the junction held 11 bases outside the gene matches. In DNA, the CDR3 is TGCAGTGCTCTGGCGCTAGCGGGGTTGGGAGATACGCAGTATTTT. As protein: CSALALAGLGDTQYF.

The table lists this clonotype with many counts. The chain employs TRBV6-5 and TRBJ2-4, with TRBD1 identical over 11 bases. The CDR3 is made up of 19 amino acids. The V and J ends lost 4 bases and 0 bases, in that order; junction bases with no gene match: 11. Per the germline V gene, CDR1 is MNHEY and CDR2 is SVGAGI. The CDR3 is CASSFSGQGDPRAKNIQYF. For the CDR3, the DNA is TGTGCCAGCAGTTTTTCGGGACAGGGGGATCCGAGAGCCAAAAACATTCAGTACTTC.

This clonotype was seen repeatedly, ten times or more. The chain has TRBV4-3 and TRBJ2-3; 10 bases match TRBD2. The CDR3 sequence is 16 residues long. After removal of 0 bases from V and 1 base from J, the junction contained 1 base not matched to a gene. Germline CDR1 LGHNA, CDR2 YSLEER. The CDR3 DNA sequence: TGCGCCAGCAGCCAAGAACTAGCGGGGCGCACAGATACGCAGTATTTT. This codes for CASSQELAGRTDTQYF.

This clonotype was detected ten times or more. The CDR3 nucleotides are TGTGCCAGCAGTTTTTCGGCTAGCGGGAGCTCCTACAATGAGCAGTTCTTC. Translation: CASSFSASGSSYNEQFF. The rearrangement uses TRBV28 and TRBJ2-1; 10 bases are shared with TRBD2. The CDR3 runs 17 residues. Trimming at V came to 3 bases and at J to 0 bases, leaving 5 bases not matched to a gene. From germline, CDR1 is MDHEN and CDR2 SYDVKM. Filled out from reference TRBV28 and TRBJ2-1, the complete variable domain reads DVKVTQSSRYLVKRTGEKVFLECVQDMDHENMFWYRQDPGLGLRLIYFSYDVKMKEKGDIPEGYSVSREKKERFSLILESASTNQTSMYLCASSFSASGSSYNEQFFGPGTRLTVL.

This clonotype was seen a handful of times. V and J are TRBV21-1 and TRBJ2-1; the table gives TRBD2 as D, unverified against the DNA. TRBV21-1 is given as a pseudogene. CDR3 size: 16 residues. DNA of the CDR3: TGTGCCAGCAGCGCTCGACTAGCGGTGGGGAACAATGAGCAGTTCTTC. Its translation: CASSARLAVGNNEQFF.

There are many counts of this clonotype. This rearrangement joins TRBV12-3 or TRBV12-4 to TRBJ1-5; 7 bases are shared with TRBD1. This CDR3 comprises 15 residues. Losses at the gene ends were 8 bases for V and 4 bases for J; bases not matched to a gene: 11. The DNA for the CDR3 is TGTGCCAGCCGACGAAACAGGGGAGAGAATCAGCCCCAGCATTTT. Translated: CASRRNRGENQPQHF.

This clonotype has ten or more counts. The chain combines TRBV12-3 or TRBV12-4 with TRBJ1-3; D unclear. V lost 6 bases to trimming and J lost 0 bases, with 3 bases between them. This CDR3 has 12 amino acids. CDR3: CASRDSGNTIYF. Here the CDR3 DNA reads TGTGCCAGCAGGGACTCTGGAAACACCATATATTTT.

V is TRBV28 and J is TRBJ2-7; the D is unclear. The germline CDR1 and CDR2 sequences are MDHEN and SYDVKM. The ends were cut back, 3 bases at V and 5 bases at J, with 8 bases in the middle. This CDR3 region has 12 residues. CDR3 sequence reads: CASSFGPDEQYF. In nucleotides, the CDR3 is TGTGCCAGCAGTTTCGGACCCGACGAGCAGTACTTC.

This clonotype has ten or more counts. In DNA, the CDR3 is TGTGCCAGCGAAGGAGGGAGGGGAGAGACCCAGTACTTC. The encoded protein is CASEGGRGETQYF. This chain connects TRBV7-8 to TRBJ2-5, with TRBD2 identical over 7 bases. V shed 8 bases, J shed 4 bases, and the junction held 7 bases outside the gene matches. In germline, CDR1 is SGHVS, CDR2 FQNEAQ. The CDR3 totals 13 residues.

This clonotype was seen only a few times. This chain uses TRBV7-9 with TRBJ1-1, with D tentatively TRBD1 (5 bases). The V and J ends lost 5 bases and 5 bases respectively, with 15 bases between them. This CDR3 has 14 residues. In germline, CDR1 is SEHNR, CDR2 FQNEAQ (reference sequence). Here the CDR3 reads CASSGGRADTEAFF. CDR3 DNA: TGTGCCAGCAGCGGAGGCAGGGCAGATACTGAAGCTTTCTTT. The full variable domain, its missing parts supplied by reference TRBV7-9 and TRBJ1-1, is DTGVSQNPRHKITKRGQNVTFRCDPISEHNRLYWYRQTLGQGPEFLTYFQNEAQLEKSRLLSDRFSAERPKGSFSTLEIQRTEQGDSAMYLCASSGGRADTEAFFGQGTRLTVV.